This T cell receptor beta chain was identified during a study of technical replicates of blood from a few donors (TCRdb year 2017). Library preparation employed the immunoSEQ multiplex PCR assay. Here the immuneACCESS table is served through TCRdb, limited to in-frame sequences with V and J called. Missing clones are a known gap in these copies; in checked studies unresolved V genes cover under half, and the rest lacks a known reason. This sample holds 55,000 to 80,000 clones; roughly 89% were observed only once. Together, the top ten hold around 4.4% of the sample. With regard to this clone: Its antigen is not yet known. No per-base quality is available; no much larger clone lies one base away.

The source material was PBMCs. The source of this sequence is a human donor in good health. Some clones in this sample may be carry-over from other donors' samples.

The encoded CDR3 is CASSVPGGTDTQYF. In nucleotides, the sequence is TGCGCCAGCAGCGTACCGGGGGGCACAGATACGCAGTATTTT. The chain couples TRBV5-1 to TRBJ2-3, with TRBD2 as a weak D call on 6 bases. V is pared back by 4 bases and J by 1 base, with 10 bases lying between the germline termini. The CDR3 has 14 amino acids, counting the end cysteine and phenylalanine. Only the CDR3 part of the read is kept: 42 bases, read in frame from the first base. Per the germline V gene, SGHRS is the CDR1 and YFSETQ is the CDR2. The reference TRBV5-1 and TRBJ2-3 proteins fill in what lies around the CDR3, so the full variable domain reads KAGVTQTPRYLIKTRGQQVTLSCSPISGHRSVSWYQQTPGQGLQFLFEYFSETQRNKGNFPGRFSGRQFSNSRSEMNVSTLELGDSALYLCASSVPGGTDTQYFGPGTRLTVL.